The 22 T cell receptor beta chains in this list originate from one sample, sequenced in a study of identical twins' blood T cells. TCRdb redid the calling of the 5' RACE reads with MiXCR, one entry per CDR3 protein. The sample gives about 370,000 distinct CDR3 sequences, 25% to 35% of which show up once; roughly 5.5% is in the top ten. Source material: PBMCs. The receptors stem from a woman aged 18 to 55 in good health.

In its sample, this clonotype was seen a few times. V is TRBV9 and J is TRBJ1-1; possibly TRBD1 for D (6 bases). The V gene lost 4 bases and the J gene lost 10 bases, with 14 bases spanning the gap. The CDR3 sequence is 12 residues long. Per germline, CDR1 SGDLS and CDR2 YYNGEE. CDR3 nucleotide sequence: TGTGCCAGCAGCTCCCCCCCCAGGGGAGCTTTCTTT. It codes for CASSSPPRGAFF.

This clonotype was detected a few times. A single base separates this from a much larger clone, so it may be a read error. This chain joins TRBV4-1 and TRBJ2-7; either TRBD1 or TRBD2 may supply D (5 bases each). The V end lost 0 bases, the J end lost 9 bases, and 21 bases lay between the germline ends. The CDR3 is 16 amino acids. Per germline, CDR1 MGHRA and CDR2 YSYEKL. The CDR3 spells CASSQDIGARHTGQYF. The CDR3 DNA sequence: TGCGCCAGCAGCCAAGATATCGGGGCTCGCCACACTGGGCAGTACTTC.

Worth noting for this clonotype: Compared with germline, one end of the junction differs, possibly owing to a read error. The rearrangement links TRBV6-5 to TRBJ1-1, with D perhaps matching TRBD1 (6 bases). In germline, CDR1 is MNHEY, CDR2 SVGAGI. This CDR3 has 14 amino acids. DNA for the CDR3: TGTACCAGCAGCCCTAGGCGGGGGGCATGGTTAGCTTTCTTT. It specifies CTSSPRRGAWLAFF.

V usage is TRBV6-1 and J usage is TRBJ2-1, with a possible D match to TRBD2 (6 bases). Germline loops: CDR1 MNHNS, CDR2 SASEGT. V was cut by 7 bases and J by 8 bases, with 15 bases left in between. The length of the CDR3 is 13 residues. In DNA, the CDR3 is TGTGCCAGCAATGGGGGGTTCTCCGATGAGCAGTTCTTC. Residues: CASNGGFSDEQFF.

The chain couples TRBV5-1 to TRBJ2-7, with TRBD2 matching 7 bases. Per germline, CDR1 SGHRS and CDR2 YFSETQ. Trimming at V came to 1 base and at J to 3 bases, leaving 4 bases not matched to a gene. The CDR3 is 14 amino acids. CDR3 sequence reads: CASSLITSVYEQYF. The CDR3 region has the DNA TGCGCCAGCAGCTTGATTACTAGCGTCTACGAGCAGTACTTC.

The chain couples TRBV4-3 to TRBJ2-2; TRBD1 matches at 9 bases. V gave up 0 bases and J gave up 4 bases; unmatched junction bases: 0. The CDR3 sequence is 15 residues long. Germline loops: CDR1 LGHNA, CDR2 YSLEER. CDR3: CASSQETGGTGELFF. CDR3 nucleotide sequence: TGCGCCAGCAGCCAAGAGACAGGGGGCACCGGGGAGCTGTTTTTT.

CDR3 DNA sequence: TGCAGTGCTATCAACTCAAGACACTTCTCCGATACGCAGTATTTT. Protein sequence: CSAINSRHFSDTQYF. The V gene is TRBV20-1, the J gene TRBJ2-3; D uncertain. Germline CDR1 is DFQATT and CDR2 is SNEGSKA (reference sequence). V was pared by 4 bases and J by 6 bases, with 20 bases between. There are 15 residues in the CDR3.

This clonotype was counted only a few times. V and J are TRBV20-1 and TRBJ2-7, with D possibly TRBD2 on 6 matching bases. This CDR3 region has 12 residues. The V end lost 1 base, the J end lost 4 bases, and 8 bases lay between the germline ends. CDR1 is DFQATT, CDR2 SNEGSKA, per germline (reference sequence). CDR3 nucleotides: TGCAGTGCTAGAGCGGGGGAGTACGAGCAGTACTTC. Translating it yields CSARAGEYEQYF.

The CDR3 reads CASSLLQGATYEQFF. DNA of the CDR3: TGCGCCAGCAGCTTGCTACAGGGGGCTACGTATGAGCAGTTCTTC. This rearrangement joins TRBV5-1 to TRBJ2-1, with TRBD1 matching 9 bases. The CDR3 totals 15 residues. J gave up 8 bases and V 1 base, and 7 bases lay outside the gene matches. Germline V gene data show CDR1 as SGHRS and CDR2 as YFSETQ.

This clonotype was observed a few times. CDR3 bases: TGTGCCAGCAGCCGGTCAATTACAAGGAAAAAACTGTTTTTT. Translation gives CASSRSITRKKLFF. J is TRBJ1-4 and V is TRBV12-3 or TRBV12-4; unclear D gene. Trimming removed 6 bases at V and 9 bases at J, with 17 bases between. CDR3 length: 14 residues.

This clonotype was seen a few times. The CDR3 DNA reads as TGTGCCAGCAGTCCCAAGACAGCCCTAGGCACAGATACGCAGTATTTT. Protein sequence: CASSPKTALGTDTQYF. J is TRBJ2-3 and V is TRBV12-3 or TRBV12-4, with D possibly TRBD1 on 5 matching bases. The CDR3 consists of 16 residues. V dropped 5 bases and J dropped 1 base, with 16 bases sitting between them.

The V gene is TRBV9, the J gene TRBJ1-1, with D unclear. Germline V gene lookup returns CDR1 SGDLS and CDR2 YYNGEE. Trimming took off 0 bases at V and 3 bases at J, with 12 bases between the two ends. There are 15 residues in the CDR3. CDR3 coding DNA: TGTGCCAGCAGCGTAGGTGGTTTGGCGGACACTGAAGCTTTCTTT. Translated: CASSVGGLADTEAFF.

A few counts support this clonotype. V usage is TRBV29-1 and J usage is TRBJ1-1; 9 bases line up with TRBD1. This CDR3 region has 14 residues. V shed 7 bases and J 2 bases; nucleotides not matched to a gene: 8. The germline V gene encodes CDR1 SQVTM and CDR2 ANQGSEA. The CDR3 sequence is CSADRDRVNTEAFF. The CDR3 DNA reads TGCAGCGCTGACCGGGACAGGGTAAACACTGAAGCTTTCTTT.

This clonotype has at least ten counts. The chain combines TRBV2 with TRBJ1-1; 7 bases line up with TRBD1. Unmatched junction bases numbered 3, after V lost 11 bases and J lost 0 bases. The CDR3 covers 12 residues. CDR1 and CDR2 (germline): SNHLY, FYNNEI. This CDR3 reads CAGTVMNTEAFF. In DNA form, the CDR3 reads TGTGCCGGGACAGTCATGAACACTGAAGCTTTCTTT.

This clonotype was picked up a small number of times. The chain couples TRBV12-5 to TRBJ1-1; TRBD1 is a possible D gene (5 bases). The ends were cut back, 3 bases at V and 5 bases at J, with 16 bases in the middle. Germline CDR1 reads LGHNT; CDR2 reads FRNRAP. The CDR3 spans 15 residues. The CDR3 nucleotides read TGTGCTAGTGGTTTCGGGAAAGGGGAGAGTACTGAAGCTTTCTTT. Translated: CASGFGKGESTEAFF.

The chain carries TRBV6-6 and TRBJ2-7, with a possible D match to TRBD1 (6 bases). From germline, CDR1 is MNHNY and CDR2 SVGAGI (reference sequence). The CDR3 has 14 residues. V lost 7 bases, J lost 9 bases, and 22 bases lay in between. CDR3 amino acids: CASTHTPGAETQYF. The CDR3 bases are TGTGCCAGCACCCATACCCCAGGGGCGGAGACGCAGTACTTC.

This clonotype came up a few times. The V and J genes are TRBV3-1 and TRBJ2-7; D gene unclear. The CDR3 runs 11 residues. The V end lost 1 base, the J end lost 9 bases, and 7 bases lay between the germline ends. From germline, CDR1 is LGHDT and CDR2 YNNKEL (reference sequence). The CDR3 protein is CASSQGPGQYF. CDR3 sequence (DNA): TGTGCCAGCAGCCAAGGACCAGGGCAGTACTTC.

This clonotype was seen more than once but under ten times. J is TRBJ1-2 and V is TRBV20-1; D is perhaps TRBD1 (5 bases). The CDR3 has 10 amino acids. CDR1 and CDR2 (germline): DFQATT, SNEGSKA (reference sequence). V gave up 7 bases and J gave up 6 bases, with 9 bases separating them. DNA of the CDR3: TGCAGTGGGGACGGCAATGGCTACACCTTC. This encodes CSGDGNGYTF.

The chain recombines TRBV14 with TRBJ2-1; 7 bases agree with TRBD1. Looked up from germline, CDR1 is SGHDN and CDR2 is FVKESK. V gave up 3 bases and J gave up 4 bases; unmatched junction bases: 6. The CDR3 is made up of 15 amino acids. The CDR3 nucleotides read TGTGCCAGCAGCCACCGGGACAGTTTTTACAATGAGCAGTTCTTC. Protein product: CASSHRDSFYNEQFF. The full variable domain, rest sourced from reference TRBV14 and TRBJ2-1, is EAGVTQFPSHSVIEKGQTVTLRCDPISGHDNLYWYRRVMGKEIKFLLHFVKESKQDESGMPNNRFLAERTGGTYSTLKVQPAELEDSGVYFCASSHRDSFYNEQFFGPGTRLTVL.

The table lists this clonotype with a few counts. The CDR3, as DNA: TGCAGTGCTAGACCTGCAGGCAGAACTGAAGCTTTCTTT. This encodes CSARPAGRTEAFF. The chain employs TRBV20-1 and TRBJ1-1, with D unresolved. The CDR3 spans 13 residues. Germline V CDR1 and CDR2: DFQATT, SNEGSKA (reference sequence). Trimming took off 2 bases at V and 5 bases at J, with 12 bases between the two ends.

The chain has TRBV5-5 and TRBJ1-4; 10 nucleotides agree with TRBD1. This CDR3 is built from 17 residues. V trimming: 7 bases; J trimming: 4 bases; junction bases outside the gene matches: 13. Germline CDR1 SGHKS, CDR2 YYEKEE (reference sequence). In nucleotides, the CDR3 is TGTGCCAGCGGGTTGACAGGGGGCAATCGGGGTAATGAAAAACTGTTTTTT. Translating gives CASGLTGGNRGNEKLFF.

The chain joins TRBV5-4 to TRBJ1-1, with D maybe TRBD1 (5 bases). The germline V and J ends were trimmed by 3 bases and 1 base, with 16 bases remaining between them. CDR3 length: 16 amino acids. In germline, CDR1 is SGHNT, CDR2 YYREEE (reference sequence). The CDR3 coding sequence is TGTGCCAGCAGCTATGGCTTTGGGGGAAGGAACACTGAAGCTTTCTTT. It is translated as CASSYGFGGRNTEAFF.